A single sample is the source of the 21 T cell receptor beta chains below, sequenced in a study of Japanese encephalitis immunity and Zika vaccine responses. TCRdb re-called the 5' RACE reads with MiXCR, one entry per CDR3 protein. This sample has 200 or so distinct CDR3 sequences; 14% occur once, and the top ten carry roughly 40%. Peptide pools at around 1.1 ug/mL each stimulated CFSE-labeled PBMCs over a roughly six-day culture. Unfixed live CD56-CD19-CD16-CD3+CD4+ CFSE-low cells were sorted as proliferating CD4 T cells. The input for sequencing was antigen-activated CD4+ T cells from blood, cultured, taken during a Zika inactivated vaccine study. The source of these receptors is an adult woman who received an inactivated Zika virus vaccine.

This clonotype ranks as large. The V gene is TRBV4-3, the J gene TRBJ1-2, with 9 bases fitting TRBD1. The trim removed 7 bases at V and 8 bases at J, leaving 8 bases unmatched. Looked up from germline, CDR1 is LGHNA and CDR2 is YSLEER. CDR3 length: 13 residues. CDR3 sequence (DNA): TGCGCCAGCAAGCTTACAGGGGGCGACGGCTACACCTTC. It translates to CASKLTGGDGYTF.

By proportion, this clonotype is large. V is TRBV20-1 and J is TRBJ2-2; D not resolved. V shed 5 bases and J shed 1 base, with 14 bases lying between them. This CDR3 region has 15 residues. From germline, CDR1 is DFQATT and CDR2 SNEGSKA (reference sequence). The CDR3 DNA is TGCAGTGCTCCCGTCCGTGGGGAGAACACCGGGGAGCTGTTTTTT. Its translation is CSAPVRGENTGELFF.

Judged by abundance, this clonotype is medium-sized (0.01 to 0.1%). The chain uses TRBV29-1 and TRBJ2-3, with a possible D match to TRBD2 (6 bases). The V and J ends lost 3 bases and 0 bases respectively, with 10 bases between them. Germline CDR1 reads SQVTM; CDR2 reads ANQGSEA. The CDR3 has 14 amino acids. As DNA, the CDR3 is TGCAGCGTTGACGATGCGGGAAGCACAGATACGCAGTATTTT. Translated: CSVDDAGSTDTQYF.

This clonotype is large (0.1 to 1%) within its sample. The gene calls are TRBV5-1 and TRBJ1-1, with D maybe TRBD1 (6 bases). Trimming stripped 8 bases from V and 0 bases from J, with 14 bases between. Germline CDR1 and CDR2: SGHRS and YFSETQ. The CDR3 has 14 amino acids. This CDR3 reads CASMEGGVNTEAFF. The CDR3 bases are TGCGCCAGTATGGAGGGGGGCGTGAACACTGAAGCTTTCTTT.

V gene TRBV5-1 combines with J gene TRBJ2-6; D is undetermined. Trimming took 4 bases from V and 2 from J, leaving 13 bases between them. CDR1 and CDR2 from the germline V gene are SGHRS and YFSETQ. This CDR3 is 16 amino acids long. The chain's CDR3 is CASSPPTEAGANVLTF. CDR3 DNA: TGCGCCAGCAGCCCCCCGACTGAAGCTGGGGCCAACGTCCTGACTTTC.

The gene calls are TRBV30 and TRBJ2-1; perhaps D is TRBD1 or TRBD2 (6 bases each). Germline CDR1 and CDR2: GTSNPN and SVGIG (reference sequence). Between the trimmed V and J ends, which lost 3 bases and 8 bases, there was a span of 17 bases. The CDR3 consists of 14 residues. The CDR3: CAWRIGGRGDEQFF. CDR3 DNA: TGTGCCTGGAGAATAGGGGGGCGTGGCGATGAGCAGTTCTTC.

By share of the sample, this clonotype is large. The rearrangement links TRBV20-1 to TRBJ2-1; 10 nucleotides match TRBD2. The CDR3 length is 16 residues. The V and J ends lost 1 base and 7 bases, in that order; junction bases with no gene match: 10. Germline CDR1 reads DFQATT; CDR2 reads SNEGSKA (reference sequence). CDR3: CSARALSGRAGNEQFF. For the CDR3, the DNA is TGCAGTGCTAGAGCCCTGAGCGGGAGGGCCGGGAATGAGCAGTTCTTC.

By its share, this clonotype is large. The chain employs TRBV4-3 and TRBJ2-5, with D tentatively TRBD1 (6 bases). With 5 bases removed from V and 2 bases from J, the gap between germline ends came to 15 bases. Germline CDR1 reads LGHNA; CDR2 reads YSLEER. The CDR3 loop spans 15 amino acids. In DNA form, the CDR3 reads TGCGCCAGCAGCTTCCTAGGTACAGGGCAAGAGACCCAGTACTTC. Translated, it gives CASSFLGTGQETQYF.

This clonotype rates as large. The chain combines TRBV20-1 with TRBJ2-3; 10 bases line up with TRBD1. The germline V gene encodes CDR1 DFQATT and CDR2 SNEGSKA (reference sequence). This CDR3 is 15 amino acids long. Unmatched junction bases numbered 7, after V lost 5 bases and J lost 2 bases. The CDR3 spells CSACEGQGNTDTQYF. The CDR3 DNA sequence: TGCAGTGCTTGTGAGGGACAGGGGAACACAGATACGCAGTATTTT.

This clonotype is classed as hyperexpanded. The V and J genes are TRBV6-1 and TRBJ1-5, with a possible D match to TRBD1 (5 bases). The CDR3 has 14 residues. The germline V gene has CDR1 MNHNS and CDR2 SASEGT. Trimming shortened V by 3 bases and J by 1 base, and 7 bases separated the two germline ends. The CDR3 DNA follows: TGTGCCAGCAGTGAGGGGGACAGCAATCAGCCCCAGCATTTT. Its translation: CASSEGDSNQPQHF.

By sample share, this clonotype is large. V gene TRBV7-9 combines with J gene TRBJ2-7; 7 nucleotides match TRBD1. The CDR3 spans 14 residues. Germline-derived CDR1 and CDR2 are SEHNR and FQNEAQ (reference sequence). The V gene end was trimmed by 2 bases and the J gene end by 2 bases; junction bases not matched to a gene: 3. Here the CDR3 DNA reads TGTGCCAGCAGCTTATCCCAGGGGGCCTACGAGCAGTACTTC. It specifies CASSLSQGAYEQYF.

This clonotype showed up just a few times. The rearrangement uses TRBV18 and TRBJ1-1, with TRBD1 identical over 7 bases. V was clipped by 0 bases and J by 1 base; unmatched bases: 2. This CDR3 is 15 amino acids long. CDR1 and CDR2 from the germline V gene are KGHSH and LQKENI. The CDR3 DNA sequence: TGTGCCAGCTCACCACCGACAGGGTCGAACACTGAAGCTTTCTTT. It is translated as CASSPPTGSNTEAFF.

This clonotype ranks as large. The chain is built from TRBV20-1 and TRBJ2-7, with D possibly being TRBD1 or TRBD2 (6 bases each). The CDR3 runs 13 residues. Per the germline V gene, CDR1 is DFQATT and CDR2 is SNEGSKA (reference sequence). V dropped 5 bases and J dropped 2 bases, with 13 bases sitting between them. In nucleotides, the CDR3 is TGCAGTGCTCAATGGGGGGCGACCTACGAGCAGTACTTC. It is translated as CSAQWGATYEQYF.

By sample fraction, this clonotype is hyperexpanded. J is TRBJ1-1 and V is TRBV2; D is unclear. Trimming cost V 1 base and J 0 bases, with 9 bases left between them. Germline loops: CDR1 SNHLY, CDR2 FYNNEI. The CDR3 is 15 residues long. CDR3 bases: TGTGCCAGCAGTGAAGAAAGGGCAATGAACACTGAAGCTTTCTTT. This encodes CASSEERAMNTEAFF.

This clonotype is large by share. This rearrangement joins TRBV4-2 to TRBJ2-6, with 8 bases identical to TRBD2. V lost 5 bases to trimming and J lost 3 bases; unmatched junction nucleotides: 12. CDR3 length: 18 residues. Germline V gives CDR1 LGHNA, CDR2 YNFKEQ. CDR3 sequence reads: CASSAGSGSVFGANVLTF. CDR3 bases: TGTGCCAGCAGCGCTGGGAGCGGGAGTGTGTTTGGGGCCAACGTCCTGACTTTC.

In its sample, this clonotype is large. The chain couples TRBV6-1 to TRBJ1-2, with D perhaps matching TRBD1 (5 bases). Trimming removed 2 bases from V and 3 bases from J, with 7 bases in between. This CDR3 comprises 13 residues. CDR1 and CDR2 (germline): MNHNS, SASEGT. CDR3 loop: CASSERGYYGYTF. The CDR3 DNA is TGTGCCAGCAGTGAACGGGGCTACTATGGCTACACCTTC.

The J gene is TRBJ1-1, the V gene TRBV4-3; D is perhaps TRBD1 (5 bases). V was pared by 5 bases and J by 1 base, with 14 bases between. This CDR3 spans 15 amino acids. Per the germline V gene, CDR1 is LGHNA and CDR2 is YSLEER. The CDR3 region is CASSELGTGNTEAFF. CDR3 bases: TGCGCCAGCAGCGAGCTCGGGACTGGGAACACTGAAGCTTTCTTT.

In this sample, this clonotype turned up a few times. The chain joins TRBV7-2 to TRBJ1-4; D not certain. The CDR3 is made up of 14 amino acids. The germline V gene has CDR1 SGHTA and CDR2 FQGNSA. Trimming shortened V by 3 bases and J by 1 base, and 6 bases separated the two germline ends. As DNA, the CDR3 is TGTGCCAGCAGCTTGAGTCTAACTAATGAAAAACTGTTTTTT. This sequence encodes CASSLSLTNEKLFF.

Sample share makes this clonotype hyperexpanded. This chain joins TRBV9 and TRBJ1-6; D ambiguous. The CDR3 length is 14 residues. Trimming removed 2 bases from V and 6 bases from J, with 9 bases in between. In germline, CDR1 is SGDLS, CDR2 YYNGEE. DNA of the CDR3: TGTGCCAGCAGCGTCGGCAGGCTTAATTCACCCCTCCACTTT. Translated, it gives CASSVGRLNSPLHF.

By its share, this clonotype is large. The V call is TRBV5-1, the J call TRBJ1-1; D is ambiguous. CDR1 is SGHRS and CDR2 is YFSETQ in the germline V gene. This CDR3 is built from 18 residues. Trimming pared 1 base from V and 3 bases from J, leaving 22 bases between. This CDR3 reads CASSLNGPPGRWDTEAFF. The CDR3 DNA follows: TGCGCCAGCAGCTTGAACGGACCGCCGGGGAGATGGGACACTGAAGCTTTCTTT.

Within the sample, this clonotype is medium-sized. The V and J genes are TRBV7-8 and TRBJ2-1, with 8 bases fitting TRBD1. The CDR3 covers 15 residues. Germline lookup yields CDR1 SGHVS and CDR2 FQNEAQ. Trimming cost V 0 bases and J 9 bases; bases outside gene matches: 7. CDR3 DNA sequence: TGTGCCAGCAGCTTAGCGGGGGACAGGTTTGGTGAGCAGTTCTTC. It translates to CASSLAGDRFGEQFF. The full variable domain, with the rest looked up from reference TRBV7-8 and TRBJ2-1, is GAGVSQSPRYKVAKRGQDVALRCDPISGHVSLFWYQQALGQGPEFLTYFQNEAQLDKSGLPSDRFFAERPEGSVSTLKIQRTQQEDSAVYLCASSLAGDRFGEQFFGPGTRLTVL.